A single TCR beta chain is shown here with its context. This entry comes from a study of blood T cell repertoires in COVID-19. Study at large: Samples representing acute and convalescent COVID-19 were sourced from the United States, Italy and Spain. T cells, B-cell-depleted T cells, or PBMCs supplied cDNA or gDNA.

Original processing notes: Counts of nucleated cells, estimated from reference gene primer amplification, were obtained. Here immunoSEQ multiplex PCR was the method, and the copy in TCRdb shows in-frame clones only, minus some. D and trimming were read from the DNA, whereas the V and J calls and clone size are those reported in that table. This sample carries approximately 220,000 clones, 88% of them seen once, and the ten largest clones take approximately 0.66%. V lost 4 bases, J lost 1 base, and 5 bases stayed unmatched. Looked up from germline, CDR1 is MDHEN and CDR2 is SYDVKM. This CDR3 is 16 amino acids long.

The TCR originated in a middle-aged man with acute or convalescent COVID-19. The V and J genes are TRBV28 and TRBJ2-3; 10 bases line up with TRBD2. Material: peripheral blood. This chain's CDR3 is CASSYQAGGGTDTQYF. The DNA for the CDR3 is TGTGCCAGCAGTTACCAAGCGGGAGGGGGCACAGATACGCAGTATTTT.